The rows below give T cell receptor beta chains drawn from one sample of a study of cytomegalovirus exposure and HLA in healthy donors. Using immunoSEQ multiplex PCR, the repertoire was profiled, and TCRdb retains in-frame clones only, with some absent. The sample includes about 160,000 clones, around four fifths seen only once; the top ten take over 8%. Sequencing was done on a sample of PBMCs. The source is a man aged 18 to 29 in good health and CMV-seropositive. The CDR3 runs from the conserved cysteine through the conserved F or W. D genes are given only for firm matches. Clone size is stated in some rows and not others, as once, few, many or a class when expanded.

j_gene,d_gene,v_gene,abundance,CDR3nt,CDR3aa
TRBJ1-4,.,TRBV4-2,.,TGTGCCAGCAGCCAAGACAGGGGCACTAATGAAAAACTGTTTTTT,CASSQDRGTNEKLFF
TRBJ1-1,.,TRBV9,once,TGTGCCAGCAGCGTAGGATCCCAGACAAGGGGCACTGAAGCTTTCTTT,CASSVGSQTRGTEAFF
TRBJ1-2,.,TRBV19,.,TGTGCCAGTAGTCCCCCGGGACTGACTAACTATGGCTACACCTTC,CASSPPGLTNYGYTF
TRBJ1-2,.,TRBV19,.,TGTGCCAGTAGTATCGGGCCAGGGCGAGGCTACACCTTC,CASSIGPGRGYTF
TRBJ2-7,TRBD2,TRBV2,.,TGTGCCAGCAGTGAAAGGGGGACTAGCGGGGACGAGCAGTACTTC,CASSERGTSGDEQYF
TRBJ2-3,.,TRBV14,.,TGTGCCAGCAGCCAGCCGGTAGGAGGGACAGATACGCAGTATTTT,CASSQPVGGTDTQYF
TRBJ1-3,TRBD1,TRBV6-5,.,TGTGCCAGCAGTGTAGACAGGGACGGAAACACCATATATTTT,CASSVDRDGNTIYF
TRBJ1-1,.,TRBV30,.,TGTGCCTGGAGTGTAGGGGGGGCTACCATGAACACTGAAGCTTTCTTT,CAWSVGGATMNTEAFF
TRBJ2-5,.,TRBV5-6,.,TGTGCCAGCAGCTTGGTGAGGCGGGAAGAGACCCAGTACTTC,CASSLVRREETQYF
TRBJ1-1,TRBD1,TRBV4-1,.,TGCGCCAGCAGCCATCCGGTAAAGGGGGCCACTGAAGCTTTCTTT,CASSHPVKGATEAFF
TRBJ1-5,.,TRBV19,.,TGTGCCAGTAGTATAACGGGGATAAGCAATCAGCCCCAGCATTTT,CASSITGISNQPQHF
TRBJ2-1,TRBD2,TRBV5-6,.,TGTGCCAGCAGCTGGCGGCGTGGACTAGCAACCCATGAGCAGTTCTTC,CASSWRRGLATHEQFF
TRBJ1-2,.,TRBV6-5,.,TGTGCCAGCAGTCAGGGAGGGGGTTCTAACTATGGCTACACCTTC,CASSQGGGSNYGYTF
TRBJ1-1,.,TRBV29-1,once,TGCAGCGTTGCCCCAGGGCCCAACACTGAAGCTTTCTTT,CSVAPGPNTEAFF
TRBJ2-5,.,TRBV5-6,.,TGTGCCAGCAGCTTGGACAGGGTAGGGGAGACCCAGTACTTC,CASSLDRVGETQYF
TRBJ1-4,.,TRBV30,.,TGTGCCTGGAGTGTGGGCCAGAGGGCGGATGAAAAACTGTTTTTT,CAWSVGQRADEKLFF
TRBJ2-5,TRBD1,TRBV2,.,TGTGCCAGCAGTGGAGACAGGGGGCAGGAGACCCAGTACTTC,CASSGDRGQETQYF
TRBJ1-1,.,TRBV5-1,.,TGCGCCAGCAGCTTGGATCCGGGGACTGAAGCTTTCTTT,CASSLDPGTEAFF
TRBJ1-1,TRBD1,TRBV7-8,.,TGTGCCAGCAGCTACCTCAGATACCGGGACAGGAACACTGAAGCTTTCTTT,CASSYLRYRDRNTEAFF
TRBJ1-5,.,TRBV30,few,TGTGCCTGGGGAAAGCGGGGGGTCAATCAGCCCCAGCATTTT,CAWGKRGVNQPQHF
TRBJ2-7,.,TRBV18,.,TGTGCCAGCTCGTACGGGGGAACCTCCTACGAGCAGTACTTC,CASSYGGTSYEQYF
TRBJ2-1,TRBD1,TRBV7-9,.,TGTGCCAGCAGCTTGGCGACAGGGGGGCCCCCGTCGTGGGATGAGCAGTTCTTC,CASSLATGGPPSWDEQFF
TRBJ1-5,TRBD1,TRBV6-6,.,TGTGCCAGCGCGACCCCTCGGACAGGGGCGTATCAGCCCCAGCATTTT,CASATPRTGAYQPQHF
TRBJ2-7,TRBD2,TRBV6-1,.,TGTGCCAGCAGTCTAGCGGGAGGGAGTTACCACGAGCAGTACTTC,CASSLAGGSYHEQYF
TRBJ2-1,.,TRBV9,.,TGTGCCAGCAGCGCTAGTGGGGGGGCCAATGAGCAGTTCTTC,CASSASGGANEQFF
TRBJ1-2,TRBD1,TRBV27,.,TGTGCCAGCAGTTTAACAGGGGAGGTCTATGGCTACACCTTC,CASSLTGEVYGYTF
TRBJ2-3,.,TRBV15,.,TGTGCCACCAGCAGAGATCACATTGGGCCAGATACGCAGTATTTT,CATSRDHIGPDTQYF
TRBJ2-1,.,TRBV6-1,.,TGTGCCAGCCGCTATGTGGGGGGTCCCTACAATGAGCAGTTCTTC,CASRYVGGPYNEQFF
TRBJ2-6,.,TRBV11-2,.,TGTGCCAGCAGCCAAATGGAGTCTGGGGCCAACGTCCTGACTTTC,CASSQMESGANVLTF
TRBJ2-3,.,TRBV29-1,.,TGCAGCGTTGAAGGACTAGTTGCAGATACGCAGTATTTT,CSVEGLVADTQYF
TRBJ2-1,TRBD1,TRBV5-1,.,TGCGCCAGCAGCTCGGGGACAGGGGGGGATGAGCAGTTCTTC,CASSSGTGGDEQFF
TRBJ2-4,TRBD2,TRBV28,.,TGTGCCAGCAGTTTTAGTAGACTAGCGGGAGATTTGGTCAAAAACATTCAGTACTTC,CASSFSRLAGDLVKNIQYF
TRBJ1-5,.,TRBV6-5,once,TGTGCCAGCAGAGGGACGGGGGTACAGCCCCAGCATTTT,CASRGTGVQPQHF
TRBJ2-7,TRBD1,TRBV7-7,.,TGTGCTAGCAGCCCACGAGACAGGGGGCACGGCTACGAGCAGTACTTC,CASSPRDRGHGYEQYF
TRBJ1-2,TRBD1,TRBV6-1,.,TGTGCCAGCAGTGAAGCCTTCGAAGCAGGGGGCTATGGCTACACCTTC,CASSEAFEAGGYGYTF
TRBJ1-2,TRBD1,TRBV4-3,.,TGCGCCAGCAGCCAAGCAGGGGACAGGGTCCCCTATGGCTACACCTTC,CASSQAGDRVPYGYTF
TRBJ2-2,TRBD2,TRBV29-1,.,TGCAGCGTTCATTACGGACTAGCGGGAAGCGGGGAGCTGTTTTTT,CSVHYGLAGSGELFF
TRBJ1-4,TRBD1,TRBV9,.,TGTGCCAGCAGCGCTGGACAGGGAAGGGCTAATGAAAAACTGTTTTTT,CASSAGQGRANEKLFF
TRBJ2-7,.,TRBV18,once,TGTGCCAGCTCACCACCGGTAGTGGGGGACTTCTCCTACGAGCAGTACTTC,CASSPPVVGDFSYEQYF
TRBJ2-1,.,TRBV5-5,.,TGTGCCAGCAGCTTGATCGGGGATTACAATGAGCAGTTCTTC,CASSLIGDYNEQFF
TRBJ2-1,.,TRBV27,few,TGTGCCAGCAGTTTATCGGACTTCTACAATGAGCAGTTCTTC,CASSLSDFYNEQFF
TRBJ2-2,.,TRBV6-6,.,TGTGCCAGCAGTTACGGCGACCTCAGGTCGGTGGAGCTGTTTTTT,CASSYGDLRSVELFF
TRBJ2-1,TRBD1,TRBV7-2,.,TGTGCCAGCAGCTTAAACTCGGGACAGGTCTCCTACAATGAGCAGTTCTTC,CASSLNSGQVSYNEQFF
TRBJ2-7,TRBD1,TRBV6-1,.,TGTGCCAGCAGGGAACCTCGGGACAGGGGGTTCCCCTACGAGCAGTACTTC,CASREPRDRGFPYEQYF
TRBJ1-1,TRBD1,TRBV2,.,TGTGCCAGCAAAAGACAGGGCCCAAACACTGAAGCTTTCTTT,CASKRQGPNTEAFF
TRBJ1-1,TRBD1,TRBV6-1,few,TGTGCCAGCAGCCCCATGGAGGGGGCGAACACTGAAGCTTTCTTT,CASSPMEGANTEAFF
TRBJ2-1,.,TRBV21-1,few,TGTGCCAGCAGCAAGGGGCAGGGGGCTAGTAGTATGAATGAGCAGTTCTTC,CASSKGQGASSMNEQFF
TRBJ1-1,.,TRBV2,once,TGTGCCAGCAGTGGGGGTTGGGGACAAGGGGTGGCTTTCTTT,CASSGGWGQGVAFF
TRBJ2-1,.,TRBV5-6,.,TGTGCCAGCAGCTTGGGTGGGGCTCATGAGCAGTTCTTC,CASSLGGAHEQFF
TRBJ1-1,TRBD1,TRBV7-9,.,TGTGCCAGCAGCTGGTCGACAGGGAAGAACACTGAAGCTTTCTTT,CASSWSTGKNTEAFF
TRBJ2-7,.,TRBV5-1,.,TGCGCCAGCAGCCCTCGGACTGAGTCCTACGAGCAGTACTTC,CASSPRTESYEQYF
TRBJ1-2,.,TRBV2,.,TGTGCCAGCAGTGAAGGGGGCAGTGTCGCCTATGGCTACACCTTC,CASSEGGSVAYGYTF
TRBJ2-7,.,TRBV7-8,.,TGTGCCAGCAGCCAGACAGGGAGGGAGCAGTACTTC,CASSQTGREQYF
TRBJ2-3,TRBD2,TRBV28,once,TGTGCCAGCACAAAGGCGGGAGGAACAGATACGCAGTATTTT,CASTKAGGTDTQYF